Each of the 5 T cell receptor beta chains below was sequenced from the same sample in a study of brain metastases from non-small cell lung cancer. The repertoire was sequenced with immunoSEQ multiplex PCR; TCRdb's copy has only in-frame clones and lacks some. Of roughly 2,100 clones listed, approximately 85% were seen once; the top ten hold about 16%. Sequencing was carried out using primary lung tumor tissue. The receptor set was obtained from a donor over 35 with non-small cell lung cancer.

This clone was recorded only once. V gene TRBV5-6 combines with J gene TRBJ2-7, with D perhaps matching TRBD1 (5 bases). Germline CDR1 reads SGHDT; CDR2 reads YYEEEE. With 3 bases removed from V and 6 bases from J, the gap between germline ends came to 16 bases. The CDR3 contains 14 residues. Here the CDR3 DNA reads TGTGCCAGCAGCTCGGAACAGGCCAACCGCGAGCAGTACTTC. This codes for CASSSEQANREQYF.

The V gene is TRBV5-6, the J gene TRBJ1-2; D is perhaps TRBD1 (5 bases). Germline CDR1 reads SGHDT; CDR2 reads YYEEEE. V gave up 0 bases and J gave up 0 bases, with 9 bases separating them. The CDR3 extends over 15 amino acids. The CDR3 loop reads CASSLAGGTNYGYTF. CDR3 sequence (DNA): TGTGCCAGCAGCTTGGCGGGGGGAACTAACTATGGCTACACCTTC.

In this sample, this clone turned up once. The CDR3 region is CASSQGGQLETQYF. The CDR3 DNA is TGTGCCAGCAGCCAAGGGGGCCAACTAGAGACCCAGTACTTC. The rearrangement uses TRBV3-1 (or the pseudogene TRBV3-2) and TRBJ2-5; D is perhaps TRBD1 (5 bases). V dropped 1 base and J dropped 4 bases, with 10 bases sitting between them. The CDR3 totals 14 residues. Germline V gene sequence: CDR1 LGHDT, CDR2 YNNKEL (reference sequence).

The CDR3 DNA follows: TGTGCCGCAGAGCACCCGACCGGGGAGCTGTTTTTT. Encoded protein: CAAEHPTGELFF. The rearrangement links TRBV5-4 to TRBJ2-2; D remains ambiguous. V dropped 10 bases and J dropped 5 bases, with 12 bases sitting between them. Germline lookup yields CDR1 SGHNT and CDR2 YYREEE (reference sequence). The CDR3 loop spans 12 amino acids.

This clone is termed hyperexpanded. Other DNA variants within this sample encode the same CDR3. The V gene is TRBV2, the J gene TRBJ1-2; D perhaps matches TRBD1 (6 bases). The germline gives CDR1 SNHLY, CDR2 FYNNEI. V gave up 1 base and J gave up 4 bases, with 10 bases separating them. This CDR3 has 14 amino acids. CDR3 nucleotides: TGTGCCAGCAGTGAAGTGGGGGCGTCCTATGGCTACACCTTC. Translation gives CASSEVGASYGYTF.